Each of the 28 T cell receptor beta chains below was sequenced from the same sample in a study of T-cell reconstitution after alpha-beta-depleted transplantation in children. Unique molecular identifiers were used in preparing the TCRbeta library. Using its own MiXCR run on the PCR reads, TCRdb lists one record per CDR3 protein. The repertoire holds around 700,000 distinct CDR3 sequences, with over 10% as singletons. Sequencing used PBMCs, obtained before TCRalphabeta/CD19-depleted stem cell transplant. Receptors were obtained from a girl aged 2 to 10 with congenital amegakaryocytic thrombocytopenia, due to receive a stem cell transplant.

The V gene is TRBV18, the J gene TRBJ2-1; D is uncertain. V lost 4 bases to trimming and J lost 6 bases, with 7 bases between them. The V gene's germline CDR1 is KGHSH and CDR2 LQKENI. The CDR3 covers 12 residues. This chain's CDR3 is CASSLAINEQFF. CDR3 in DNA: TGTGCCAGCTCACTAGCTATCAATGAGCAGTTCTTC.

This chain uses TRBV28 with TRBJ2-2, with a possible D match to TRBD1 (5 bases). The CDR3 loop spans 16 amino acids. Germline V CDR1 and CDR2: MDHEN, SYDVKM. The V end lost 2 bases, the J end lost 0 bases, and 10 bases lay between the germline ends. The CDR3 reads CASSLRRQPNTGELFF. The CDR3 nucleotides read TGTGCCAGCAGTTTAAGGCGACAGCCGAACACCGGGGAGCTGTTTTTT.

There are a few counts of this clonotype. This rearrangement joins TRBV5-1 to TRBJ1-5; the match to TRBD1 covers 7 bases. Trimming took 0 bases from V and 6 from J; bases not matched to a gene: 9. Germline V gene lookup returns CDR1 SGHRS and CDR2 YFSETQ. The CDR3 spans 16 residues. CDR3 amino acids: CASSLGPDRAGQPQHF. As DNA, the CDR3 is TGCGCCAGCAGCTTGGGGCCTGACAGGGCGGGTCAGCCCCAGCATTTT. Combining the CDR3 with reference TRBV5-1 and TRBJ1-5 gives the whole variable domain KAGVTQTPRYLIKTRGQQVTLSCSPISGHRSVSWYQQTPGQGLQFLFEYFSETQRNKGNFPGRFSGRQFSNSRSEMNVSTLELGDSALYLCASSLGPDRAGQPQHFGDGTRLSIL.

The table lists this clonotype with many counts. The chain uses TRBV20-1 and TRBJ2-1; TRBD2 agrees at 13 bases. The germline gives CDR1 DFQATT, CDR2 SNEGSKA (reference sequence). Trimming at V came to 0 bases and at J to 6 bases, leaving 5 bases not matched to a gene. CDR3 length: 16 residues. The CDR3 DNA is TGCAGTGCTAGAGAATACGGGACTAGCGGGATCAATGAGCAGTTCTTC. It specifies CSAREYGTSGINEQFF.

This clonotype was seen at least ten times. V is TRBV28 and J is TRBJ1-3; 7 nucleotides line up with TRBD1. This CDR3 comprises 15 residues. V lost 6 bases, J lost 2 bases, and 7 bases stayed unmatched. CDR1 MDHEN and CDR2 SYDVKM come from the germline V gene. The CDR3 sequence: CASRGTVVTGNTIYF. CDR3 DNA sequence: TGTGCCAGCAGGGGGACAGTTGTCACTGGAAACACCATATATTTT.

This clonotype was observed at least ten times. The V gene is TRBV10-3, the J gene TRBJ2-3; 8 bases align to TRBD2. Trimming at V came to 10 bases and at J to 5 bases, leaving 8 bases not matched to a gene. This CDR3 contains 13 residues. The V gene's germline CDR1 is ENHRY and CDR2 SYGVKD. The CDR3 region has the DNA TGTGCCACCACGGGGGGGGCGGGAGATACGCAGTATTTT. Its protein product is CATTGGAGDTQYF.

CDR3 region: CASSQRRTSGELFF. CDR3 in DNA: TGTGCCAGCAGTCAGCGACGTACCTCCGGGGAGCTGTTTTTT. J is TRBJ2-2 and V is TRBV12-3 or TRBV12-4; D is ambiguous. The V and J ends lost 5 bases and 6 bases respectively, with 13 bases between them. This CDR3 spans 14 amino acids.

V usage is TRBV2 and J usage is TRBJ1-5; D is unclear. There are 12 residues in the CDR3. Germline loops: CDR1 SNHLY, CDR2 FYNNEI. V lost 4 bases and J lost 9, with 10 bases in between. CDR3 in DNA: TGTGCCAGCAGTGGTTGGGCGTGGCCCCAGCATTTT. Protein: CASSGWAWPQHF.

This clonotype was observed a few times. V usage is TRBV25-1 and J usage is TRBJ1-1, with D tentatively TRBD1 (6 bases). Trimming took 9 bases from V and 4 from J, leaving 15 bases between them. The CDR3 spans 13 residues. Germline CDR1 and CDR2: MGHDK and SYGVNS. CDR3 in DNA: TGTGCCAGTCGTCAGGGGTTGGTCACTGAAGCTTTCTTT. Translated, it gives CASRQGLVTEAFF.

This clonotype was detected many times. The rearrangement links TRBV15 to TRBJ2-7, with D uncertain. This CDR3 has 15 residues. Trimming took off 0 bases at V and 0 bases at J, with 9 bases between the two ends. CDR1 is LNHNV, CDR2 YYDKDF, per germline (reference sequence). Written as DNA, the CDR3 is TGTGCCACCAGCAGAGATCCGTTGCTCTCCTACGAGCAGTACTTC. Residues: CATSRDPLLSYEQYF.

This clonotype was recorded at least ten times. The rearrangement uses TRBV5-1 and TRBJ1-1; 8 bases line up with TRBD1. The CDR3 has 15 amino acids. Germline V gene sequence: CDR1 SGHRS, CDR2 YFSETQ. After removal of 4 bases from V and 7 bases from J, the junction contained 12 bases not matched to a gene. This chain's CDR3 is CASSIRQGRSSEAFF. The CDR3, as DNA: TGCGCCAGCAGCATTCGACAGGGGAGGTCCAGTGAAGCTTTCTTT.

This clonotype appeared a few times. The chain employs TRBV6-4 and TRBJ2-5; the D gene is possibly TRBD2 (6 bases). Germline CDR1 is MRHNA and CDR2 is SNTAGT. V shed 2 bases and J shed 5 bases, with 15 bases lying between them. The CDR3 length is 15 residues. The CDR3 region is CASSDPLAEWETQYF. The CDR3 DNA sequence: TGTGCCAGCAGTGACCCATTAGCGGAGTGGGAGACCCAGTACTTC.

This clonotype was counted many times. The V and J genes are TRBV6-1 and TRBJ1-6; D is ambiguous. This CDR3 spans 15 amino acids. V was clipped by 6 bases and J by 7 bases, with 16 bases between them. Germline V gene data show CDR1 as MNHNS and CDR2 as SASEGT. The CDR3 region is CASRSPARPNSPLHF. DNA for the CDR3: TGTGCCAGCAGAAGTCCCGCCCGGCCAAATTCACCCCTCCACTTT.

This clonotype showed up many times. The CDR3: CSDLGLAVSTDTQYF. DNA for the CDR3: TGCAGCGATCTTGGACTAGCGGTGAGCACAGATACGCAGTATTTT. This chain uses TRBV29-1 with TRBJ2-3, with 10 bases identical to TRBD2. V lost 7 bases, J lost 0 bases, and 7 bases stayed unmatched. Germline lookup yields CDR1 SQVTM and CDR2 ANQGSEA. The CDR3 loop spans 15 amino acids.

The CDR3: CASSRSPNTEAFF. The CDR3 region has the DNA TGTGCCAGCAGCCGATCCCCTAATACTGAAGCTTTCTTT. The rearrangement uses TRBV14 and TRBJ1-1; D not resolved. The CDR3 is 13 amino acids. The V and J ends lost 4 bases and 5 bases respectively, with 11 bases between them. Germline CDR1 is SGHDN and CDR2 is FVKESK.

This chain uses TRBV7-9 with TRBJ2-3; TRBD2 agrees at 8 bases. The ends lost 6 bases at V and 3 bases at J; junction bases unmatched: 14. This CDR3 has 17 residues. Germline-derived CDR1 and CDR2 are SEHNR and FQNEAQ (reference sequence). CDR3 DNA sequence: TGTGCCAGCAGTTCCCCTCCGGGAGGGCCGGGGACAGATACGCAGTATTTT. This translates into CASSSPPGGPGTDTQYF.

The genes are TRBV12-3 or TRBV12-4 and TRBJ2-5; D may correspond to TRBD1 or TRBD2 (6 bases each). V lost 6 bases and J lost 5, with 16 bases in between. The CDR3 has 14 residues. In DNA form, the CDR3 reads TGTGCCAGCAGCATCTCGGGGGCTGGGGAGACCCAGTACTTC. This sequence encodes CASSISGAGETQYF.

The sample holds a few counts of this clonotype. The chain uses TRBV20-1 and TRBJ2-7, with 12 bases matching TRBD2. This CDR3 contains 14 residues. Germline V gene data show CDR1 as DFQATT and CDR2 as SNEGSKA (reference sequence). The J segment lost 6 bases and the V segment lost 1 base, leaving 4 bases of the junction unmatched. The CDR3 loop is CSARVRGLAGEQYF. The CDR3 nucleotides read TGCAGTGCTAGAGTCAGGGGACTAGCGGGCGAGCAGTACTTC.

The V call is TRBV7-9, the J call TRBJ2-7; 8 bases are shared with TRBD2. Germline V gene lookup returns CDR1 SEHNR and CDR2 FQNEAQ (reference sequence). The CDR3 loop spans 14 amino acids. With V trimmed by 5 bases and J by 3 bases, 6 bases remained unmatched. The CDR3 sequence: CASSRAGTSYEQYF. The CDR3 DNA is TGTGCCAGCAGCCGAGCCGGGACTAGCTACGAGCAGTACTTC.

This clonotype was recorded at least ten times. V gene TRBV7-9 combines with J gene TRBJ2-1; D might be TRBD1 (6 bases). The CDR3 runs to 12 residues. Trimming shortened V by 6 bases and J by 7 bases, and 10 bases separated the two germline ends. The germline gives CDR1 SEHNR, CDR2 FQNEAQ (reference sequence). DNA of the CDR3: TGTGCCAGCAGGAACAGGGTAAATGAGCAGTTCTTC. It yields the protein CASRNRVNEQFF.

This clonotype was picked up a small number of times. The chain joins TRBV29-1 to TRBJ2-1, with D perhaps TRBD1 (5 bases). Germline V gene sequence: CDR1 SQVTM, CDR2 ANQGSEA. V was pared by 7 bases and J by 9 bases, with 19 bases between. The CDR3 spans 13 residues. In DNA, the CDR3 is TGCAGCGCTGATGACAGTCCCGCGGCTGAGCAGTTCTTC. Protein sequence: CSADDSPAAEQFF.

This clonotype was seen more than once but under ten times. J is TRBJ2-1 and V is TRBV7-9, with D unresolved. The CDR3 contains 15 residues. Germline V gives CDR1 SEHNR, CDR2 FQNEAQ (reference sequence). Trimming took 7 bases from V and 4 from J, leaving 17 bases between them. The CDR3 sequence: CASTWLATAYNEQFF. CDR3 DNA sequence: TGTGCCAGCACCTGGCTGGCGACTGCATACAATGAGCAGTTCTTC.

The sample holds many counts of this clonotype. The rearrangement links TRBV7-8 to TRBJ2-1; no definite D call. The CDR3 has 13 residues. Trimming stripped 2 bases from V and 12 bases from J, with 14 bases between. Germline V lookup: CDR1 SGHVS, CDR2 FQNEAQ. As DNA, the CDR3 is TGTGCCAGCAGCTTAAGAACTACCGATGTGCAGTTCTTC. The encoded protein is CASSLRTTDVQFF.

This clonotype occurred many times. In DNA, the CDR3 is TGCAGTGCGCAGCCCTATAATGAAAAACTGTTTTTT. Translated, it gives CSAQPYNEKLFF. The rearrangement uses TRBV20-1 and TRBJ1-4; unclear D gene. CDR3 size: 12 residues. Trimming shortened V by 6 bases and J by 4 bases, and 9 bases separated the two germline ends. The germline V gene has CDR1 DFQATT and CDR2 SNEGSKA (reference sequence).

This clonotype was observed many times. V usage is TRBV10-3 and J usage is TRBJ2-1; TRBD2 matches at 7 bases. V lost 7 bases, J lost 9 bases, and 6 bases stayed unmatched. Germline CDR1 ENHRY, CDR2 SYGVKD. The CDR3 totals 12 residues. This CDR3 is CAIKRDSSEQFF. The DNA for the CDR3 is TGTGCCATCAAGCGGGATTCAAGTGAGCAGTTCTTC.

The rearrangement uses TRBV12-3 or TRBV12-4 and TRBJ1-3; 7 nucleotides line up with TRBD1. The CDR3 covers 13 residues. V lost 6 bases to trimming and J lost 6 bases; unmatched junction nucleotides: 5. The CDR3 is CASSPTGPNTIYF. The CDR3 nucleotides read TGTGCCAGCAGCCCGACAGGGCCAAACACCATATATTTT.

This rearrangement joins TRBV11-2 to TRBJ2-3, with D perhaps TRBD2 (6 bases). V was shortened by 0 bases and J by 1 base, with 11 bases between the two germline ends. The CDR3 consists of 16 residues. Looked up from germline, CDR1 is SGHAT and CDR2 is FQNNGV. CDR3 protein: CASSLDLAQGTDTQYF. For the CDR3, the DNA is TGTGCCAGCAGCTTAGATCTAGCGCAAGGCACAGATACGCAGTATTTT.

The rearrangement uses TRBV2 and TRBJ2-3, with 7 bases that match TRBD1. After removal of 6 bases from V and 2 bases from J, the junction contained 5 bases not matched to a gene. The germline V gene has CDR1 SNHLY and CDR2 FYNNEI. The CDR3 runs 14 residues. The CDR3, as DNA: TGTGCCAGCAGCCAAGACAGGGTCACAGATACGCAGTATTTT. Residues: CASSQDRVTDTQYF.